This entry lists 32 T cell receptor beta chains sequenced from one sample in a study of beta chain features in type 1 diabetes. What was sequenced were expressed TCRB transcripts, since all of the isolated RNA had been reverse transcribed. Sequencing was performed with immunoSEQ multiplex PCR; in TCRdb, only in-frame clones are kept and a portion is missing. The repertoire holds fewer than 150,000 clones, with 6.9% as singletons. The sequenced sample consisted of central memory CD4+ T cells from blood. The receptors originated from a woman aged 25-40 years in good health.

This clone was found many times. The chain employs TRBV18 and TRBJ2-3; D gene ambiguous. In germline, CDR1 is KGHSH, CDR2 LQKENI. This CDR3 has 15 residues. Trimming took 3 bases from V and 0 from J, leaving 10 bases between them. The CDR3 nucleotides are TGTGCCAGCTCACCCTTGGCCGTCAGCACAGATACGCAGTATTTT. Translating it yields CASSPLAVSTDTQYF.

The V call is TRBV6-5, the J call TRBJ2-7, with D tentatively TRBD1 (5 bases). Germline CDR1 reads MNHEY; CDR2 reads SVGAGI. The V end lost 10 bases, the J end lost 6 bases, and 16 bases lay between the germline ends. The CDR3 length is 12 residues. This chain's CDR3 is CAIDWGPREQYF. The CDR3 region has the DNA TGTGCCATCGACTGGGGCCCTCGCGAGCAGTACTTC.

This clone was detected only a few times. The chain links TRBV9 to TRBJ1-1; a weak D match, TRBD1 (6 bases). The CDR3 has 15 residues. V lost 0 bases to trimming and J lost 1 base, with 10 bases between them. From germline, CDR1 is SGDLS and CDR2 YYNGEE. CDR3 in DNA: TGTGCCAGCAGCGTAGCCGGACAGACGAACACTGAAGCTTTCTTT. Translating it yields CASSVAGQTNTEAFF.

V usage is TRBV10-3 and J usage is TRBJ2-7; 7 bases fit TRBD2. CDR3 length: 14 amino acids. From germline, CDR1 is ENHRY and CDR2 SYGVKD. Unmatched junction bases numbered 3, after V lost 2 bases and J lost 2 bases. CDR3 DNA sequence: TGTGCCATCAGTGAGACTAGCGTTACCTACGAGCAGTACTTC. This sequence encodes CAISETSVTYEQYF.

The gene calls are TRBV5-4 and TRBJ2-5; 8 nucleotides match TRBD1. This CDR3 is 14 amino acids long. The germline V gene encodes CDR1 SGHNT and CDR2 YYREEE (reference sequence). J was trimmed by 5 bases and V by 4 bases; bases with no gene match: 7. The CDR3 here is CASSQGQEEETQYF. The CDR3 DNA is TGTGCCAGCAGCCAGGGACAGGAGGAGGAGACCCAGTACTTC. Filled out from reference TRBV5-4 and TRBJ2-5, the complete variable domain reads ETGVTQSPTHLIKTRGQQVTLRCSSQSGHNTVSWYQQALGQGPQFIFQYYREEENGRGNFPPRFSGLQFPNYSSELNVNALELDDSALYLCASSQGQEEETQYFGPGTRLLVL.

The table lists this clone with a few counts. The rearrangement joins TRBV7-3 to TRBJ2-1, with D uncertain. The CDR3 sequence is 13 residues long. V was clipped by 0 bases and J by 5 bases, with 5 bases between them. The germline CDR1 and CDR2 sequences are SGHTA and FQGTGA. The CDR3 spells CASSLTRDNEQFF. The CDR3 nucleotides are TGTGCCAGCAGCTTAACTCGGGACAATGAGCAGTTCTTC.

This clone was seen more than once but under ten times. The gene calls are TRBV9 and TRBJ2-7, with 11 bases aligning to TRBD2. This CDR3 is built from 15 residues. Germline V lookup: CDR1 SGDLS, CDR2 YYNGEE. The V segment lost 4 bases and the J segment 6 bases; nucleotides outside the gene matches: 9. CDR3 sequence reads: CASSSRSGRASEQYF. The CDR3 DNA is TGTGCCAGCAGCTCGCGTAGCGGGAGGGCCTCCGAGCAGTACTTC.

The genes are TRBV7-2 and TRBJ2-7, with TRBD1 matching over 9 bases. J lost 5 bases, V lost 5 bases, and 7 bases had no gene match. Germline V CDR1 and CDR2: SGHTA, FQGNSA. The CDR3 runs 14 residues. The CDR3 DNA reads as TGTGCCAGCAGCCCGGACAGGGGAGACGACGAGCAGTACTTC. Amino acid sequence: CASSPDRGDDEQYF.

This clone was recorded a few times. The chain recombines TRBV5-8 with TRBJ2-7, with TRBD2 matching over 8 bases. The CDR3 covers 14 residues. CDR1 SGHTS and CDR2 YDEGEE come from the germline V gene. V was pared by 5 bases and J by 3 bases, with 7 bases of the junction left unmatched. CDR3 sequence: CASRLLAASYEQYF. The CDR3 DNA follows: TGTGCCAGCAGGCTACTAGCGGCAAGCTACGAGCAGTACTTC.

This clone was picked up a small number of times. The rearrangement joins TRBV5-4 to TRBJ1-1, with 8 bases matching TRBD1. V was pared by 4 bases and J by 0 bases, with 8 bases of the junction left unmatched. Germline assignment: CDR1 SGHNT and CDR2 YYREEE (reference sequence). The CDR3 is 16 residues long. CDR3 in amino acids: CASSPGQGPMNTEAFF. The CDR3 DNA reads TGTGCCAGCAGCCCCGGACAGGGACCTATGAACACTGAAGCTTTCTTT.

V gene TRBV30 combines with J gene TRBJ1-3, with TRBD1 as a possible D gene (6 bases). CDR3 length: 17 residues. The V end lost 3 bases, the J end lost 1 base, and 19 bases lay between the germline ends. Germline V lookup: CDR1 GTSNPN, CDR2 SVGIG (reference sequence). CDR3 residues: CAWRPAQGRGSGNTIYF. The CDR3 DNA follows: TGTGCCTGGAGGCCTGCACAGGGAAGAGGGTCTGGAAACACCATATATTTT.

V and J are TRBV7-8 and TRBJ2-4; TRBD2 is a possible D gene (5 bases). The CDR3 spans 14 residues. CDR1 and CDR2 (germline): SGHVS, FQNEAQ. Trimming removed 5 bases at V and 4 bases at J, with 12 bases between. CDR3 in DNA: TGTGCCAGCAGCCCCCAGAGCGGTAAAAACATTCAGTACTTC. Its translation is CASSPQSGKNIQYF.

The rearrangement links TRBV9 to TRBJ2-3, with a tentative D call TRBD1 (6 bases). Looked up from germline, CDR1 is SGDLS and CDR2 is YYNGEE. V was cut by 0 bases and J by 1 base, with 6 bases left in between. This CDR3 contains 14 residues. The CDR3 sequence: CASSVEGGTDTQYF. CDR3 nucleotide sequence: TGTGCCAGCAGCGTAGAGGGGGGCACAGATACGCAGTATTTT.

The chain is built from TRBV19 and TRBJ2-7; D is ambiguous. Between the trimmed V and J ends, which lost 3 bases and 4 bases, there was a span of 16 bases. The germline V gene encodes CDR1 LNHDA and CDR2 SQIVND (reference sequence). The CDR3 covers 15 residues. CDR3 sequence (DNA): TGTGCCAGTAGTATCGCCTGGGCCTCTGGTTACGAGCAGTACTTC. It specifies CASSIAWASGYEQYF.

The CDR3 DNA is TGCGCCAGCAGACCCCGACTAGCGGACTCCTACGAGCAGTACTTC. This codes for CASRPRLADSYEQYF. This chain links TRBV5-1 with TRBJ2-7, with 9 bases fitting TRBD2. Germline V CDR1 and CDR2: SGHRS, YFSETQ. The CDR3 contains 15 residues. V gave up 5 bases and J gave up 0 bases; unmatched junction bases: 6.

The chain recombines TRBV7-2 with TRBJ2-1; 8 bases are shared with TRBD2. The CDR3 is 16 amino acids. J gave up 2 bases and V 3 bases, and 6 bases lay outside the gene matches. Per germline, CDR1 SGHTA and CDR2 FQGNSA. The CDR3 DNA follows: TGTGCCAGCAGCTTGAGGCGGGGGGTTACCTACAATGAGCAGTTCTTC. Translated, it gives CASSLRRGVTYNEQFF.

The chain joins TRBV7-8 to TRBJ2-3, with unresolved D. V gave up 0 bases and J gave up 10 bases, with 8 bases separating them. The CDR3 is 12 residues long. Germline CDR1 SGHVS, CDR2 FQNEAQ. Here the CDR3 reads CASSLARLSQYF. CDR3 coding DNA: TGTGCCAGCAGCTTAGCGCGGCTGTCGCAGTATTTT.

This clone was seen more than once but under ten times. The chain recombines TRBV7-9 with TRBJ2-5; TRBD1 aligns across 7 bases. Germline loops: CDR1 SEHNR, CDR2 FQNEAQ (reference sequence). Trimming took 5 bases from V and 6 from J; bases not matched to a gene: 12. The CDR3 consists of 15 residues. The CDR3 region is CASSQGVTLGKTQYF. CDR3 sequence (DNA): TGTGCCAGCAGCCAGGGGGTTACCCTCGGAAAGACCCAGTACTTC.

This clone turned up a few times. The V and J genes are TRBV4-3 and TRBJ1-2; tentative D call: TRBD1 (5 bases). Germline V gene data show CDR1 as LGHNA and CDR2 as YSLEER. The CDR3 is made up of 16 amino acids. V lost 0 bases and J 6 bases, leaving 17 bases between the germline ends. The CDR3, as DNA: TGCGCCAGCAGCCAAGATCATGCGGGGCAGGGCGATGGCTACACCTTC. Its protein product is CASSQDHAGQGDGYTF.

The chain employs TRBV5-5 and TRBJ2-7; TRBD2 is a possible D gene (6 bases). V was trimmed by 1 base and J by 6 bases, leaving 17 bases between them. Germline assignment: CDR1 SGHKS and CDR2 YYEKEE (reference sequence). The CDR3 sequence is 15 residues long. CDR3 coding DNA: TGTGCCAGCAGCTTGCGGCGGGAATACACTAGCGAGCAGTACTTC. Protein product: CASSLRREYTSEQYF.

In its sample, this clone was seen a few times. J is TRBJ2-2 and V is TRBV7-8; D gene unclear. V lost 5 bases and J 2 bases, leaving 6 bases between the germline ends. Germline V gene lookup returns CDR1 SGHVS and CDR2 FQNEAQ. The CDR3 extends over 13 amino acids. CDR3 in amino acids: CASSPLNTGELFF. The DNA for the CDR3 is TGTGCCAGCAGCCCCTTAAACACCGGGGAGCTGTTTTTT.

V usage is TRBV18 and J usage is TRBJ2-5; 7 bases align to TRBD1. The CDR3 totals 15 residues. With 3 bases clipped from V and 5 bases from J, the junction kept 9 bases outside the gene matches. Germline values: CDR1 KGHSH, CDR2 LQKENI. Here the CDR3 reads CASSPTGVRLETQYF. The CDR3 nucleotides read TGTGCCAGCTCACCTACAGGGGTCCGGTTGGAGACCCAGTACTTC.

This clone was picked up many times. This rearrangement joins TRBV29-1 to TRBJ2-5, with D perhaps matching TRBD1 (5 bases). This CDR3 is built from 12 residues. V lost 8 bases to trimming and J lost 5 bases, with 15 bases between them. CDR1 and CDR2 (germline): SQVTM, ANQGSEA. CDR3 nucleotides: TGCAGCTCAAAAACAGGTTCGGAGACCCAGTACTTC. Protein: CSSKTGSETQYF.

The V and J genes are TRBV6-1 and TRBJ2-1, with 13 bases that match TRBD2. The junction had 3 bases not matched to a gene; V was cut back by 5 bases and J by 5 bases. Germline loops: CDR1 MNHNS, CDR2 SASEGT. This CDR3 region has 15 residues. CDR3 DNA sequence: TGTGCCAGCAGTTGGACTAGCGGGAGACACAATGAGCAGTTCTTC. This encodes CASSWTSGRHNEQFF.

A few counts support this clone. The chain links TRBV28 to TRBJ2-5; 9 positions agree with TRBD1. The CDR3 is 17 residues long. The germline V gene encodes CDR1 MDHEN and CDR2 SYDVKM. The V and J ends lost 5 bases and 7 bases, in that order; junction bases with no gene match: 17. CDR3 in DNA: TGTGCCAGCAGTCCCATCCCCGCCGGGACAGGGAAGGCGACCCAGTACTTC. As protein: CASSPIPAGTGKATQYF.

In this sample, this clone turned up a few times. The chain carries TRBV18 and TRBJ2-7; 10 nucleotides line up with TRBD1. CDR1 is KGHSH, CDR2 LQKENI, per germline. The junction had 8 bases not matched to a gene; V was cut back by 4 bases and J by 2 bases. The CDR3 covers 16 residues. The CDR3 here is CASSLEDRGGAYEQYF. Written as DNA, the CDR3 is TGTGCCAGCTCACTCGAGGACAGGGGGGGTGCCTACGAGCAGTACTTC.

The chain links TRBV6-1 to TRBJ2-1; D unresolved. V lost 7 bases and J 8 bases, leaving 12 bases between the germline ends. Germline lookup yields CDR1 MNHNS and CDR2 SASEGT. The CDR3 sequence is 12 residues long. The CDR3 loop is CASTNPGHEQFF. CDR3 in DNA: TGTGCCAGCACAAACCCCGGTCATGAGCAGTTCTTC.

The chain employs TRBV7-9 and TRBJ2-5; no definite D call. Germline values: CDR1 SEHNR, CDR2 FQNEAQ (reference sequence). Trimming removed 2 bases at V and 5 bases at J, with 9 bases between. The CDR3 totals 13 residues. The CDR3 region is CASSLSPRETQYF. The CDR3 region has the DNA TGTGCCAGCAGCTTATCCCCTCGGGAGACCCAGTACTTC.

This clone was counted between two and nine times. The chain recombines TRBV20-1 with TRBJ2-7; D remains ambiguous. Trimming stripped 3 bases from V and 3 bases from J, with 6 bases between. Germline V gives CDR1 DFQATT, CDR2 SNEGSKA (reference sequence). This CDR3 comprises 11 residues. The chain's CDR3 is CSASPNYEQYF. CDR3 coding DNA: TGCAGTGCTAGCCCTAACTACGAGCAGTACTTC.

This clone was observed a handful of times. The chain carries TRBV7-3 and TRBJ2-3, with D possibly TRBD1 on 6 matching bases. The CDR3 runs to 12 residues. Trimming removed 5 bases at V and 5 bases at J, with 8 bases between. The germline gives CDR1 SGHTA, CDR2 FQGTGA. The CDR3 DNA sequence: TGTGCCAGCAGCAGCAGGGGAGATACGCAGTATTTT. The encoded protein is CASSSRGDTQYF.

This clone was recorded a few times. The V gene is TRBV7-2, the J gene TRBJ2-1, with TRBD1 matching over 8 bases. The CDR3 consists of 14 residues. V gave up 1 base and J gave up 9 bases; unmatched junction bases: 5. Looked up from germline, CDR1 is SGHTA and CDR2 is FQGNSA. CDR3 sequence reads: CASSLGQGFTEQFF. CDR3 nucleotide sequence: TGTGCCAGCAGCTTAGGACAGGGGTTTACTGAGCAGTTCTTC.

This clone showed up just a few times. This chain joins TRBV4-2 and TRBJ2-5, with 7 positions matching TRBD2. J was trimmed by 5 bases and V by 0 bases; bases with no gene match: 9. This CDR3 is built from 16 residues. Germline V gives CDR1 LGHNA, CDR2 YNFKEQ. CDR3 DNA: TGTGCCAGCAGCCAAGATCAGGCAGTTAGCGGGGAGACCCAGTACTTC. Translation: CASSQDQAVSGETQYF.